One T cell receptor (beta chain) is described in this entry. Its antigen has not been determined. No base-level quality is on record; no much larger clone is a single base apart. From a lookup of the germline V gene (reference sequence), CDR1 and CDR2 are LNHNV and YYDKDF. Inclusive of the bounding cysteine and phenylalanine, the CDR3 is 17 residues long. CDR3 DNA only is kept here, 51 bases in frame from base 1. V trim: 0 bases; J trim: 3 bases; unmatched bases: 8. The data were taken from a study of vaccination and CD4 T cells after COVID-19 (dated by TCRdb to between 2020 and 2023). Regarding the complete study: Convalescent patients had a positive SARS-CoV-2 result on nasal swab PCR, and of these patients, several had mild disease and one had severe disease. Each participant got two doses of either the Pfizer-BioNTech BNT162b2 vaccine (n=8) or the Moderna mRNA-1273 vaccine (n=2). Post-COVID blood samples from convalescent patients were collected a median of approximately 93 days after diagnosis, with a range of roughly 35 to 170 days. A few convalescent patients were sampled both early after vaccination (day 14) and late after vaccination (days 161 to 241). The spike-specific CD4+ TCR repertoire was compared before and after mRNA vaccination in approximately 9 COVID-19 convalescent patients and 4 infection-naive healthy vaccine recipients. In the convalescent cohort there were six males and four females, among whom were two Hispanic individuals, seven Caucasians, two Asians and one multiracial person. Post-vaccine blood samples were obtained a median of about 77 days after the second vaccine dose, with a range of about 12 to 241 days. Broader findings and caveats from the paper: The median count of SARS-CoV-2-reactive clonotypes went up from 20 to 25 after infection to about 40 after vaccination, although the change was not significant. In convalescent patients, a median roughly 87% of post-vaccine SARS-CoV-2-reactive clones were detected only after vaccination, suggesting vaccine-specific priming. Of the vaccine-specific clones found in convalescent patients, nearly all (304 of 307) were mono-reactive for SARS-CoV-2 spike instead of being cross-reactive with common cold coronaviruses. The study included relatively few convalescent patients and did not analyze early timepoints after natural infection.

This sample's time point label indicates: late sampling 161 to 241 days after vaccination in a few convalescent patients. The convalescent patients' positive SARS-CoV-2 PCR tests were from March to December 2020, which was before the Alpha, Beta and Delta variants emerged in the United States. Ficoll-Paque Plus gradient centrifugation was used to isolate PBMCs from whole blood, and the isolated PBMCs were then either used fresh or cryopreserved at -140C. Libraries were prepared through PCR. The listed sequencing device is Illumina iSeq 100. The original methods were these. Non-productive sequences were removed, and CDR3s not starting with C, not ending with F or W, or shorter than 7 amino acids were discarded. Levenshtein distances (stringdist) and unrooted phylogenetic trees (ape) in R version 3.6.1 were used to assess CDR3 homology. TCRdb trimmed public reads at Q25 via fastp, called clones via MiXCR and kept in-frame beta chains. Identical CDR3 proteins give one entry, which carries the most common genes and DNA. The V and J calls here are based on TCRdb, not the publication. Within this sample are approximately 30,000 distinct CDR3 sequences, with approximately 51% of them counted one time only. In total, the top ten clones hold roughly 5.5% of the sample.

This specimen was CD4+ T cells from blood, taken about 7 months after SARS-CoV-2 vaccination. The sequence was obtained from a human donor who had recovered from COVID-19. This sequence uses TRBV15 and TRBJ2-1, with 7 middle bases fitting TRBD2. The CDR3 has the sequence CATSRDDLAENYNEQFF. The sequenced DNA is TGTGCCACCAGCAGAGACGACCTAGCGGAGAACTACAATGAGCAGTTCTTC.